One sample yielded the 12 T cell receptor beta chains listed below, sequenced in a study of identical twins. MiXCR was run by TCRdb on the 5' RACE reads, yielding one entry per CDR3 protein. In the table there are roughly 500,000 distinct CDR3 sequences, approximately 22% of which are singletons. The sample was also linked to a second study, of T cells expressing NK-cell markers.

Material for sequencing was CD4+ T cells sorted from blood. The receptors were gathered from a woman between 18 and 29 years old in good health.

As DNA, the CDR3 is TGTGCCAGTAGTAACGCGGCGACCAGCTCCTACAATGAGCAGTTCTTC. Amino acids: CASSNAATSSYNEQFF. The genes are TRBV19 and TRBJ2-1, with D hard to call. The V end lost 4 bases, the J end lost 0 bases, and 13 bases lay between the germline ends. Germline V gives CDR1 LNHDA, CDR2 SQIVND (reference sequence). The CDR3 extends over 16 amino acids.

This clonotype was found a few times. V usage is TRBV20-1 and J usage is TRBJ2-1; 9 bases align to TRBD2. After removal of 2 bases from V and 7 bases from J, the junction contained 6 bases not matched to a gene. The germline V gene encodes CDR1 DFQATT and CDR2 SNEGSKA (reference sequence). This CDR3 has 14 residues. The CDR3 loop reads CSARQLAGRNEQFF. For the CDR3, the DNA is TGCAGTGCTAGACAACTAGCGGGCCGAAATGAGCAGTTCTTC.

This clonotype has more than one count but fewer than ten. V is TRBV5-1 and J is TRBJ1-2; D unclear. The germline CDR1 and CDR2 sequences are SGHRS and YFSETQ. Trimming pared 0 bases from V and 8 bases from J, leaving 17 bases between. CDR3 size: 15 residues. CDR3 amino acids: CASSLVARTGQGYTF. CDR3 sequence (DNA): TGCGCCAGCAGCTTGGTTGCTAGAACCGGGCAAGGCTACACCTTC.

This clonotype has a handful of counts. The chain couples TRBV6-5 to TRBJ1-2, with a possible D match to TRBD1 (5 bases). The CDR3 covers 12 residues. Trimming removed 6 bases from V and 8 bases from J, with 13 bases in between. The germline gives CDR1 MNHEY, CDR2 SVGAGI. CDR3 nucleotide sequence: TGTGCCAGCAGCGGGACGGCGGGAGGCTACACCTTC. Protein sequence: CASSGTAGGYTF.

This clonotype was seen a few times. This chain links TRBV4-2 with TRBJ2-2; a weak D match, TRBD2 (6 bases). The CDR3 has 16 residues. The V gene lost 4 bases and the J gene lost 6 bases, with 18 bases spanning the gap. CDR1 and CDR2 (germline): LGHNA, YNFKEQ. For the CDR3, the DNA is TGTGCCAGCAGCCCGGCATCCGGGACTCTCTCCGGGGAGCTGTTTTTT. This encodes CASSPASGTLSGELFF.

This clonotype occurred a few times. The rearrangement joins TRBV6-1 to TRBJ1-6, with D perhaps matching TRBD1 (6 bases). Germline CDR1 MNHNS, CDR2 SASEGT. The V and J ends lost 6 bases and 9 bases respectively, with 18 bases between them. CDR3 length: 15 amino acids. The CDR3 region has the DNA TGTGCCAGCAGGGCCCCGGGGGCTACATCTTCACCCCTCCACTTT. It is translated as CASRAPGATSSPLHF.

At least ten counts were recorded for this clonotype. The gene calls are TRBV25-1 and TRBJ1-2, with D possibly being TRBD1 (6 bases). There are 12 residues in the CDR3. Trimming removed 4 bases from V and 8 bases from J, with 11 bases in between. CDR1 and CDR2 from the germline V gene are MGHDK and SYGVNS. The CDR3 sequence: CASSATGSGYTF. Here the CDR3 DNA reads TGTGCCAGCAGTGCCACAGGGTCCGGCTACACCTTC.

The chain employs TRBV5-1 and TRBJ2-1; 10 bases fit TRBD2. Germline lookup yields CDR1 SGHRS and CDR2 YFSETQ. CDR3 size: 16 residues. Unmatched junction bases numbered 9, after V lost 3 bases and J lost 6 bases. Here the CDR3 DNA reads TGCGCCAGCAGCTCGGACCCTAGCGGGAGTGGCAATGAGCAGTTCTTC. Its protein product is CASSSDPSGSGNEQFF.

This rearrangement joins TRBV4-1 to TRBJ2-3, with a tentative D call TRBD1 (6 bases). Germline CDR1 is MGHRA and CDR2 is YSYEKL. The CDR3 totals 15 residues. The ends were cut back, 0 bases at V and 2 bases at J, with 9 bases in the middle. CDR3 bases: TGCGCCAGCAGCCAAGAAGGACAGCTCACAGATACGCAGTATTTT. Its protein product is CASSQEGQLTDTQYF.

This clonotype was recorded a few times. The chain has TRBV3-1 and TRBJ2-6; D ambiguous. This CDR3 is 14 amino acids long. The germline V gene encodes CDR1 LGHDT and CDR2 YNNKEL (reference sequence). The germline V and J ends were trimmed by 1 base and 2 bases, with 3 bases remaining between them. In DNA, the CDR3 is TGTGCCAGCAGCCAAGCGGCTGGGGCCAACGTCCTGACTTTC. This sequence encodes CASSQAAGANVLTF.

This rearrangement joins TRBV6-1 to TRBJ1-4; 9 nucleotides agree with TRBD1. Germline loops: CDR1 MNHNS, CDR2 SASEGT. After removal of 3 bases from V and 6 bases from J, the junction contained 5 bases not matched to a gene. The CDR3 spans 15 residues. The CDR3 here is CASSEGQGRHEKLFF. CDR3 DNA: TGTGCCAGCAGTGAGGGACAGGGTCGGCATGAAAAACTGTTTTTT.

A few counts support this clonotype. The genes are TRBV12-3 or TRBV12-4 and TRBJ2-1; unclear D gene. Trimming pared 1 base from V and 6 bases from J, leaving 13 bases between. The length of the CDR3 is 15 residues. CDR3 amino acids: CASSLDNVSPNEQFF. CDR3 nucleotide sequence: TGTGCCAGCAGTTTAGATAACGTCAGTCCCAATGAGCAGTTCTTC.